The entry below gives a single TCR beta chain sequence along with its context. Seattle patient enrollment occurred during active infection, with longitudinal follow-up thereafter. The data stem from a study of blood T cell repertoires in COVID-19. Across the whole study: The United States, Italy and Spain were the sources of the acute and convalescent COVID-19 samples. The analysed material was cDNA or gDNA that came from T cells, B-cell-depleted T cells, or PBMCs.

In the original processing: Reference gene primer amplification in the assay estimated nucleated cell counts. This table comes from immunoSEQ multiplex PCR, and its TCRdb copy is limited to in-frame clones, with some not included. The DNA was the basis for D and trimming; V, J and clone size are from that table. Among about 300,000 clones, roughly 86% were seen once, and the ten largest hold approximately 1.8%. V lost 0 bases and J 2 bases, leaving 4 bases between the germline ends. Germline V gene sequence: CDR1 LGHDT, CDR2 YNNKEL (reference sequence). The CDR3 totals 13 residues. The chain joins TRBV3-1 (or the pseudogene TRBV3-2) to TRBJ1-2; the D is unclear. This clonotype originated in a young woman with COVID-19, enrolled during active disease. The sample taken for sequencing was peripheral blood. Written as DNA, the CDR3 is TGTGCCAGCAGCCAAGACGCGAACTATGGCTACACCTTC. Its translation: CASSQDANYGYTF.